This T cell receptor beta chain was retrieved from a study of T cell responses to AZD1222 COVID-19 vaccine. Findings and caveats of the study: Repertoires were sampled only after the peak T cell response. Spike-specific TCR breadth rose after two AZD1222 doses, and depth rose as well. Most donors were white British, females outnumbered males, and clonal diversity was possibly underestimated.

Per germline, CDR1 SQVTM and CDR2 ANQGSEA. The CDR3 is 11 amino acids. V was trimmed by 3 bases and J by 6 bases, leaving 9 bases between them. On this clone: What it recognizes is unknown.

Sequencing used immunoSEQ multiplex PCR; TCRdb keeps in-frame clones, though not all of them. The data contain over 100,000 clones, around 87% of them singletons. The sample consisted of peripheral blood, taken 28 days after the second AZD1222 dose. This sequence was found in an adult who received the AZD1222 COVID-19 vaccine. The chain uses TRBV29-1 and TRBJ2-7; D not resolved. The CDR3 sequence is CSVDGSGEQYF. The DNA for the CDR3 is TGCAGCGTTGACGGGTCTGGCGAGCAGTACTTC.